The T cell receptor beta chain described here comes from a study of T-cell reconstitution after alpha-beta-depleted transplantation in children. This clonotype showed up many times. The TCRbeta library incorporated unique molecular identifiers. TCRdb fed the PCR reads into MiXCR, producing one record per CDR3 protein. The data contain 200,000 to 300,000 distinct CDR3 sequences, around 12% of them singletons. Germline V gene data show CDR1 as SGHRS and CDR2 as YFSETQ. The CDR3 sequence is 16 residues long. Trimming cost V 2 bases and J 0 bases; bases outside gene matches: 7. This receptor was identified in a human donor who donated a stem cell graft to a child with acute lymphoblastic leukemia. Specimen: PBMCs from the stem cell graft donor, collected from the stem cell graft. The V gene is TRBV5-1, the J gene TRBJ1-2; TRBD1 matches 7 bases. CDR3 region: CASSFATGRANYGYTF. Written as DNA, the CDR3 is TGCGCCAGCAGCTTTGCGACAGGGCGGGCTAACTATGGCTACACCTTC.